This TCR beta chain emerged from a study of blood T cell repertoires in COVID-19 (dated by TCRdb to about 2020). For context, the study as a whole: Samples covering the acute and convalescent phases of COVID-19 were provided by collaborators in the United States, Italy and Spain. Where available, HLA class I and class II types were taken from metadata supplied by the sample provider and were not determined by assay-based typing. The prospective study material was composed of cDNA or gDNA derived from T cells, B-cell-depleted T cells, or PBMCs. A freely available public database, intended as a resource for researchers studying the immune response to SARS-CoV-2, is where the repertoires were released. Deeply sampled blood TCRbeta repertoires from subjects exposed to, actively infected with, or recovered from COVID-19 were included in the dataset. The samples were drawn from two sources: the first 160 participants of the ongoing ImmuneRACE study, and some 1,300 subjects contributed by 6 global collaborators. Nearly every sample came with metadata listing a de-identified subject ID, COVID-19 status, age in years and sex. The full study reports these points: The quantity of clinical and demographic metadata differed by source and by participant and was supplied without curation.

As regards this clone: There is no known antigen for this receptor. Base qualities are not provided; no much larger clone lies one nucleotide away.

The immunoSEQ Assay, a bias-controlled multiplex PCR, was used to amplify TCRbeta CDR3 regions from genomic DNA. In the paper's pipeline: Within the assay, amplification of reference gene primers was used to estimate how many nucleated cells each sample contained. To quantify the absolute abundance of each unique TCRbeta CDR3 rearrangement, sequence reads were collapsed and filtered. Productive Simpson clonality was computed per sample as the square root of Simpson's diversity index over productive rearrangements. Sourced from immuneACCESS, this table was stored by TCRdb with only in-frame sequences that have V and J called. A share of the clones is absent; for the studies checked, an unresolved V gene accounts for under half, and the remainder has no known explanation. V, J and clone size are those of that table, while D and trimming were read from the DNA. The sample records about 68,000 clones, around 84% of which are singletons. The ten largest clones represent over 4% of the sample.

Including cysteine and phenylalanine, the CDR3 has 15 amino acids. CDR3 DNA only is kept here, 45 bases in frame from base 1. V is pruned by 3 bases and J by 2 bases, leaving 8 bases of the junction without a gene match. For CDR1 and CDR2, the germline V gene lists SQVTM and ANQGSEA. Whole blood was collected in K2EDTA tubes by collaborating institutions according to the institutions' own protocols. For TCRbeta analysis, collaborator samples were shipped as frozen whole blood, as isolated PBMCs, or as DNA extracted from either sample type. Sequencing was done on a sample of peripheral blood. This receptor was taken from a man aged 45-65 years with acute or convalescent COVID-19. The rearranged segments are TRBV29-1 and TRBJ2-3; 7 nucleotides in the junction match TRBD1. The DNA reads as follows: TGCAGCGTTGACCCCCAACAGGGGAACACAGATACGCAGTATTTT. Translation gives CSVDPQQGNTDTQYF.